Listed here are 24 T cell receptor beta chains from one sample, sequenced in a study of blood T cells in healthy people across ages. The authors ran a second PCR of about 6 to 11 cycles using a sample-barcoded 5' primer and a J-beta primer mix. TCRdb ran MiXCR on the 5' RACE reads and lists one entry per CDR3 protein. In the table there are 700,000 to 950,000 distinct CDR3 sequences, about 40% of which are singletons. The sequenced material came from blood. The receptor set was obtained from a woman aged 60-75 years in good health.

This clonotype came up a few times. The rearrangement joins TRBV18 to TRBJ2-1; possible D gene TRBD2, 6 bases. V was clipped by 1 base and J by 5 bases, with 9 bases between them. The germline V gene encodes CDR1 KGHSH and CDR2 LQKENI. This CDR3 has 14 residues. CDR3: CASSPLREHNEQFF. CDR3 coding DNA: TGTGCCAGCTCACCACTCCGGGAGCACAATGAGCAGTTCTTC.

The rearrangement uses TRBV5-1 and TRBJ2-5; 12 nucleotides align to TRBD2. TRBJ2-7 matches the DNA end more closely, so the J call is doubtful. The CDR3 has 14 amino acids. Germline V gene data show CDR1 as SGHRS and CDR2 as YFSETQ. Here the CDR3 DNA reads TGCGCCAGCATCCGGACTAGCGGGATCTACGAGCAGTACTTC. Its protein product is CASIRTSGIYEQYF.

The chain couples TRBV20-1 to TRBJ2-1; D may be TRBD1 (6 bases). This CDR3 is built from 15 residues. Trimming took 1 base from V and 0 from J, leaving 10 bases between them. Germline assignment: CDR1 DFQATT and CDR2 SNEGSKA (reference sequence). The CDR3 nucleotides read TGCAGTGCTAGAGCTACAGGGTTCTCCTACAATGAGCAGTTCTTC. Residues: CSARATGFSYNEQFF.

This clonotype was found once. The J gene is TRBJ2-6, the V gene TRBV12-3 or TRBV12-4; unclear D gene. The CDR3 sequence is 15 residues long. V lost 6 bases, J lost 1 base, and 10 bases lay in between. CDR3 DNA: TGTGCCAGCAGCACGTGGGCGTCTGGGGCCAACGTCCTGACTTTC. As protein: CASSTWASGANVLTF.

This rearrangement joins TRBV28 to TRBJ1-5; D gene unclear. Germline CDR1 MDHEN, CDR2 SYDVKM. There are 15 residues in the CDR3. V was trimmed by 3 bases and J by 3 bases, leaving 12 bases between them. This CDR3 is CASSFGVGNNQPQHF. Written as DNA, the CDR3 is TGTGCCAGCAGTTTCGGAGTAGGGAACAATCAGCCCCAGCATTTT.

The V and J genes are TRBV12-3 or TRBV12-4 and TRBJ1-1; no clear D gene. This CDR3 has 14 amino acids. Between the trimmed V and J ends, which lost 5 bases and 1 base, there was a span of 11 bases. CDR3 in DNA: TGTGCCAGCAGTATAACGGGGAGGAACACTGAAGCTTTCTTT. Translation: CASSITGRNTEAFF.

This clonotype was found many times. The chain recombines TRBV28 with TRBJ2-4; 10 bases agree with TRBD2. J lost 8 bases, V lost 1 base, and 11 bases had no gene match. Germline V lookup: CDR1 MDHEN, CDR2 SYDVKM. This CDR3 has 17 amino acids. This CDR3 reads CASSLSSSGRFGDIQYF. The DNA of the CDR3 is TGTGCCAGCAGTTTATCATCTAGCGGGAGATTTGGGGACATTCAGTACTTC.

This chain joins TRBV9 and TRBJ2-3; no reliable D call. The CDR3 is 14 amino acids. Per the germline V gene, CDR1 is SGDLS and CDR2 is YYNGEE. V was shortened by 0 bases and J by 6 bases, with 11 bases between the two germline ends. The CDR3, as DNA: TGTGCCAGCAGCGTAGACTATGTGGCGGATACGCAGTATTTT. Its translation: CASSVDYVADTQYF. The full variable domain, rest sourced from reference TRBV9 and TRBJ2-3, is DSGVTQTPKHLITATGQRVTLRCSPRSGDLSVYWYQQSLDQGLQFLIQYYNGEERAKGNILERFSAQQFPDLHSELNLSSLELGDSALYFCASSVDYVADTQYFGPGTRLTVL.

The chain has TRBV9 and TRBJ2-1; tentative D call: TRBD2 (6 bases). Trimming removed 4 bases at V and 10 bases at J, with 21 bases between. Germline lookup yields CDR1 SGDLS and CDR2 YYNGEE. This CDR3 has 15 amino acids. DNA of the CDR3: TGTGCCAGCAGCCCTCACCCGTGGCTAGCGCTCGAGCAGTTCTTC. Residues: CASSPHPWLALEQFF.

V is TRBV21-1 and J is TRBJ2-5; TRBD1 reflects the table's D call only, with no check against the DNA. TRBV21-1 represents a pseudogene. The CDR3 loop spans 14 amino acids. CDR3 DNA: TGTGCCAGCAGCAAAGTCGGGGGAGTAAAGACCTGGTACTTC. Translated: CASSKVGGVKTWYF.

This chain uses TRBV5-1 with TRBJ2-3; no reliable D call. The germline V gene encodes CDR1 SGHRS and CDR2 YFSETQ. Trimming removed 4 bases from V and 2 bases from J, with 11 bases in between. The CDR3 loop spans 14 amino acids. The CDR3 reads CASSPNPNTDTQYF. CDR3 sequence (DNA): TGCGCCAGCAGCCCCAACCCGAACACAGATACGCAGTATTTT.

CDR3 nucleotides: TGTGCCAGCAGCTTAGATCCCGGCACCACCGGCTACACCTTC. As protein: CASSLDPGTTGYTF. J is TRBJ1-2 and V is TRBV11-2; D remains unclear. The length of the CDR3 is 14 residues. Deletions cut 0 bases from V and 8 bases from J, with 13 bases between. CDR1 SGHAT and CDR2 FQNNGV come from the germline V gene.

CDR3: CASSSGSHEQYF. For the CDR3, the DNA is TGTGCCAGCAGCTCAGGGTCCCACGAGCAGTACTTC. The genes are TRBV11-3 and TRBJ2-7; TRBD1 is a possible D gene (5 bases). There are 12 residues in the CDR3. Germline V CDR1 and CDR2: SGHNT, YENEEA. The V gene lost 4 bases and the J gene lost 5 bases, with 9 bases spanning the gap.

V is TRBV12-3 or TRBV12-4 and J is TRBJ1-2, with 7 bases matching TRBD1. The CDR3 contains 14 residues. The V and J ends lost 6 bases and 4 bases, in that order; junction bases with no gene match: 8. The DNA of the CDR3 is TGTGCCAGCAGACCTACAGGGGCACTCTATGGCTACACCTTC. Residues: CASRPTGALYGYTF.

The chain recombines TRBV29-1 with TRBJ2-2; 11 positions agree with TRBD1. The CDR3 is made up of 13 amino acids. CDR1 is SQVTM, CDR2 ANQGSEA, per germline. The trim removed 7 bases at V and 6 bases at J, leaving 4 bases unmatched. The CDR3 loop is CSAVGQGAGELFF. Written as DNA, the CDR3 is TGCAGCGCGGTGGGACAGGGGGCCGGGGAGCTGTTTTTT.

There are a few counts of this clonotype. The chain carries TRBV7-2 and TRBJ1-5; D is possibly TRBD1 (5 bases). The V end was cut by 3 bases, the J end by 6 bases, with 12 bases between. Germline CDR1 SGHTA, CDR2 FQGNSA. The CDR3 runs 14 residues. CDR3 nucleotides: TGTGCCAGCAGCTTCTGGACGACAGTTCAGCCCCAGCATTTT. This codes for CASSFWTTVQPQHF. The whole variable domain, filled in from reference TRBV7-2 and TRBJ1-5, reads GAGVSQSPSNKVTEKGKDVELRCDPISGHTALYWYRQSLGQGLEFLIYFQGNSAPDKSGLPSDRFSAERTGGSVSTLTIQRTQQEDSAVYLCASSFWTTVQPQHFGDGTRLSIL.

The table lists this clonotype with many counts. This chain links TRBV5-1 with TRBJ2-5; D is undetermined. V lost 0 bases to trimming and J lost 3 bases, with 6 bases between them. CDR3 length equals 13 residues. Germline V gene sequence: CDR1 SGHRS, CDR2 YFSETQ. The CDR3 DNA is TGCGCCAGCAGCTTGGAATCCGAAGAGACCCAGTACTTC. It encodes CASSLESEETQYF.

This sequence joins TRBV4-3 and TRBJ1-1; D ambiguous. This CDR3 has 15 residues. Per the germline V gene, CDR1 is LGHNA and CDR2 is YSLEER. The V end was cut by 0 bases, the J end by 11 bases, with 19 bases between. CDR3 bases: TGCGCCAGCAGCCAAGATCCGGGTAACGAGGGCGGCGCTTTCTTT. This codes for CASSQDPGNEGGAFF.

V and J are TRBV15 and TRBJ2-5, with D uncertain. The end of the DNA fits TRBJ2-1 better, so the J call may be wrong. The CDR3 is 13 residues long. Germline CDR1 is LNHNV and CDR2 is YYDKDF (reference sequence). The CDR3, as DNA: TGTGCCACCAGCATTTTCCACCAAGAGACCCAGTTCTTC. It translates to CATSIFHQETQFF.

J is TRBJ2-3 and V is TRBV20-1; 13 bases line up with TRBD2. CDR1 and CDR2 (germline): DFQATT, SNEGSKA (reference sequence). V lost 5 bases, J lost 1 base, and 6 bases stayed unmatched. This CDR3 region has 16 residues. This chain's CDR3 is CSAFLGTSGGTDTQYF. CDR3 sequence (DNA): TGCAGTGCTTTCCTTGGGACTAGCGGGGGCACAGATACGCAGTATTTT.

As concerns this clonotype: An end of the junction does not agree with germline; a read error may underlie this. The V call is TRBV6-2 or TRBV6-3, the J call TRBJ1-2, with 7 bases matching TRBD1. CDR1 is MNHEY and CDR2 is SVGEGT in the germline V gene. CDR3 length: 14 amino acids. CDR3 protein: CASNNRGMNYDYTF. The CDR3 nucleotides are TGTGCCAGCAATAACAGGGGCATGAACTATGACTACACCTTC.

This chain uses TRBV5-1 with TRBJ2-1; D may be TRBD2 (6 bases). Trimming removed 2 bases at V and 6 bases at J, with 18 bases between. Germline-derived CDR1 and CDR2 are SGHRS and YFSETQ. The CDR3 consists of 16 residues. CDR3 nucleotides: TGCGCCAGCAGCTTTAAGGGTGGGACTTTCCCCAATGAGCAGTTCTTC. Protein sequence: CASSFKGGTFPNEQFF.

This chain uses TRBV12-3 or TRBV12-4 with TRBJ1-1; TRBD1 is a possible D gene (5 bases). The length of the CDR3 is 13 residues. V lost 8 bases and J lost 4, with 14 bases in between. The CDR3 DNA reads TGTGCCAGCCTCCGGGTCGGGGCCACTGAAGCTTTCTTT. Its translation: CASLRVGATEAFF.

This clonotype was counted between two and nine times. Here the CDR3 reads CATSDFPDNEQFF. The CDR3 region has the DNA TGTGCCACCAGTGATTTTCCTGACAATGAGCAGTTCTTC. The chain combines TRBV24-1 with TRBJ2-1; D is unresolved. Trimming took off 1 base at V and 5 bases at J, with 5 bases between the two ends. Germline CDR1 is KGHDR and CDR2 is SFDVKD. The length of the CDR3 is 13 residues.